This entry concerns a single T cell receptor beta chain. Its specific antigen is unknown. Base qualities are missing; no much larger clone stands one base away. The receptor library was made with the immunoSEQ multiplex PCR assay. A mixture of 60 forward primers for TCR Vbeta segments and 13 reverse primers for TCR Jbeta segments was used in the multiplex PCR. Amplification of the CDR3 region of rearranged TCR beta genes was performed with a multiplex PCR assay on genomic DNA. On the Illumina HiSeq System, the amplified TCR beta libraries were sequenced as 87-base-pair reads. The paper's processing steps were these. Across the 670 or so repertoires, a later analysis counted roughly 84 million unique TCR beta chains, roughly 11 million of which were shared by at least two donors. To remove PCR and sequencing errors, raw reads were error-corrected and collapsed into unique sequences using a nearest-neighbor algorithm that merged closely related sequences. CDR3 sequences were aligned to IMGT reference sequences to assign V, D and J gene segments. For a sequence to be retained, at least a six-nucleotide match to both a V gene segment and a J gene segment was required. Rearrangements were classified as productive when the CDR3 lacked stop codons and remained in frame with V and J, and all other rearrangements were classified as non-productive. CDR3 was defined by IMGT convention, running from the second conserved V-encoded cysteine to the conserved J-encoded phenylalanine. The earlier analysis of about 620 of the donors excluded sequences that lacked an unambiguous match to a single V gene segment. An earlier analysis of a few hundred of the donors classified V segments as functional when productive rearrangements were above 56.7% and as segregating when the standard deviation between donors was above 5%. A statistical classification framework was built for diagnosing cytomegalovirus status from the catalog of TCR beta chain sequences. A later analysis assigned V and J genes by comparing TCR nucleotide sequences with IMGT/GENE-DB human TR gene sequences. In a later analysis, CDR3 sequences and most-parsimonious VDJ recombination scenarios were assigned using the TCRdist pipeline. In a later analysis, every TCR beta chain was defined by the combination of its CDR3 amino acid sequence and its V-gene family, and reads without a unique V-gene family were dropped. As a way to deal with suspected cross-contamination and a sequencing artifact, a later analysis dropped under 600 nucleotide sequences that were highly shared and had low generation probability. A later analysis calculated a clonal expansion index for each public chain from normalized within-repertoire ranks of inferred template counts. A later analysis computed generation probabilities with a VDJ recombination model fitted to out-of-frame rearrangements, and checked the results against IGoR. In a later analysis, hypergeometric tests were used to score TCR-TCR, TCR-HLA and TCR-CMV co-occurrence, with a repertoire-size bias correction applied to TCR pairs. To estimate false discovery rates, a later analysis permuted the HLA or CMV assignments 20 times. In a later analysis, co-occurring TCRs were grouped using DBSCAN, and TCRdist sequence similarity was added for clustering within HLA-allele-positive subsets. Co-occurrence clustering excluded repertoires with fewer than 30,000 or more than 120,000 public chains, plus five with anomalous nucleotide sharing. The clones in this table, taken by TCRdb from immuneACCESS, are in-frame only. Not every clone is retained; where verified, under half of the shortfall comes from an unresolved V gene, and the cause of the rest is unknown. Clone size and V and J calls were adopted from that table, with D and trimming inferred from the DNA. Across this sample there are roughly 100,000 clones, with around 74% seen only once. The ten biggest clones cover roughly 1.2% of the sample.

The sample originates from a study of cytomegalovirus exposure and HLA in healthy donors (dated by TCRdb to 2016 to 2017). In terms of the full investigation: An earlier analysis of approximately 640 of the donors reported about 250 Gb of sequence data and 100 million to 130 million unique TCR beta sequences from some 180 million T cells. Roughly 300 gigabases of sequencing data and approximately 80 million unique TCR sequences were included in an early release covering about 620 HLA-typed donors. Of the 300 to 400 genotyped donors, 65% to 90% fell in the genetic ancestry cluster associated with self-reported Caucasian donors. The study aimed to test whether cataloging public T cell receptors could reveal signatures of past pathogen exposure. Using immunosequencing, the study profiled T cell repertoires from 500 to 800 subjects and related those repertoires to cytomegalovirus serostatus. A separate validation cohort of roughly 130 different subjects was used in addition to the approximately 670-subject first cohort. To predict cytomegalovirus infection status, the study combined high-throughput TCR immunosequencing, statistical association of individual TCRs with disease status, and machine learning. To study patterns of TCR occurrence, a later analysis re-analyzed previously published TCR beta repertoires from 550 to 800 donors and added high-resolution HLA genotyping. Rather than using new phenotypic data, the later analysis identified candidate immune exposures from TCR beta sequences and from how often those sequences occurred across donors. To decide whether each TCR beta V gene segment behaved as functional or pseudogenic, an earlier analysis of some 540 of the donors relied on high-throughput TCR beta sequencing. Donor age, sex, ethnicity and CMV serostatus were compiled alongside the repertoire data. In a later genetic analysis, genome-wide SNP genotypes for about 55% of the 666 donors were used, and that subset was treated as a discovery cohort. All discovery cohort repertoires had been generated on a single sequencing platform. HLA typing included class I and class II loci at four-digit resolution. Typing coverage differed by locus: A, B, C, DRB1 and DQB1 were typed in roughly 620-630 donors, DQA1 in 500 to 550, DPA1 in around 580, and DPB1 in about 450. Roughly five DR-DQ haplotypes were handled as single units for association and clustering because linkage in the cohort was strong. Among roughly 400 genotyped donors of the cohort, an average of about 220,000 unique TCR beta nucleotide sequences was sequenced per donor, of which about 18% were non-productive.

Paper-wide results and their limitations: The classifier was reported to diagnose cytomegalovirus status with high specificity and sensitivity in both the original and validation cohorts. When HLA alleles, especially DR and DQ, strongly co-occurred, TCR associations were difficult to assign to individual alleles. A later analysis found that TCR association rates varied across HLA loci, with DRB1 alleles showing the most associated TCRs and HLA-C alleles the fewest. Some IMGT-functional V segments, including TRBV6-2 and TRBV6-3, could not be distinguished by the 87-base-pair reads and were therefore excluded. Immune exposure information for the cohort was limited to CMV serostatus. In vitro tests confirmed that a few of the cytomegalovirus-associated TCR beta chains recognize cytomegalovirus antigens. Only TCR beta chains were sequenced in this cohort, and the absence of alpha or paired-chain data limited detectable features. In an earlier analysis of under 600 of the donors, most TCR beta V segments were observed in productive rearrangements about 87% or about 30% of the time, broadly matching IMGT annotations. Roughly uniform sequencing depth across donors was assumed in presence/absence analyses, although this assumption may not hold. A further reported finding was that TCR beta sequences accurately predicted the HLA-A and HLA-B alleles for most subjects in the first cohort. Because HLA typing was missing for some donors at each locus, association tests included only the typed subset. In a later analysis, HLA-associated TCR beta chains showed more clonal expansion and lower generation probabilities than non-associated chains that were equally common. A later genetic analysis reported fewer N-insertions in productive TCRs among donors in an Asian-associated ancestry cluster than the roughly 700-donor mean. The authors suggested that the approach could potentially be generalized to other disease states and immunological phenotypes. The sequencing pipeline was judged likely to have produced a cluster of highly shared sequence variants as a technical artifact. Several of the top co-occurrence clusters appeared to be linked to parvovirus B19, influenza, CMV and Epstein-Barr virus, according to a later analysis. V-gene and J-gene trimming of TCR beta chains was associated with a missense DCLRE1C variant in a later genetic analysis, and the association was replicated in an independent cohort. At a false discovery rate of 0.05, a later analysis linked about 17,000 TCR beta sequences to specific HLA alleles. Linkage disequilibrium might explain the correlated functional status among segregating V segments, but an unknown experimental factor could not be ruled out. Across donors, most TCR sequences were observed very rarely, whereas some public TCRs were present in many individuals. The study listed 164 TCR beta chains as associated with cytomegalovirus. According to a later analysis, most CMV-associated TCR beta chains appeared to be HLA-restricted, and the HLA associations seemed to be driven largely by CMV exposure. Seventeen rarely observed V segments, including chromosome 9 orphons, were excluded from the earlier analysis of just under 600 of the donors because counts were too low.

Inclusive of the bounding cysteine and phenylalanine, the CDR3 is 14 residues long. The DNA shown is the 42-base CDR3, in frame from base 1. The germline ends are 9 bases apart after V is trimmed by 2 bases and J by 4 bases. The germline V gene specifies SGHTA as CDR1 and FQGNSA as CDR2. The cohort was made up of about 670 healthy bone marrow donors. At the time of sampling, every cohort member was nominally healthy, though immune exposures that went unrecorded were likely present. The donor tested CMV seronegative and was one of the 352 seronegative cohort members. Every donor gave a peripheral blood sample, and the peripheral blood mononuclear cells from that sample were used for TCR beta sequencing. The Qiagen DNeasy Blood Extraction Kit was used to extract genomic DNA from the blood cell samples.

This chain is built from TRBV7-2 and TRBJ1-3; the D segment cannot be called with confidence. The receptor was derived from a man in his forties in good health and CMV-seronegative. Sample: PBMCs. The CDR3 has the sequence CASSLNRLGNTIYF. In nucleotide form, the sequence is TGTGCCAGCAGCTTAAATCGTTTGGGAAACACCATATATTTT.